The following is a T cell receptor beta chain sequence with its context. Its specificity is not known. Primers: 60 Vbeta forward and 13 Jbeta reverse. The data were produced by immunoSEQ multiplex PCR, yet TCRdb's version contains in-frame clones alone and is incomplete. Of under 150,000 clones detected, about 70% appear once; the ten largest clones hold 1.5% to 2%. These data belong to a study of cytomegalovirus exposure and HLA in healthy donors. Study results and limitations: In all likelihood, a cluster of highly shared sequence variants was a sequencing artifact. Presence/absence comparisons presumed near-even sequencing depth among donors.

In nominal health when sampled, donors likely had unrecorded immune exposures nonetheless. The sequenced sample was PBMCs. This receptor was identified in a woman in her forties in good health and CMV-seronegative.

The CDR3 DNA sequence: TGTGCCAGCACGGTGACAGGGGGTTACAATGAGCAGTTCTTC. It encodes CASTVTGGYNEQFF. The chain joins TRBV14 to TRBJ2-1; 9 nucleotides match TRBD1. Germline loops: CDR1 SGHDN, CDR2 FVKESK. The CDR3 runs to 14 residues. J lost 4 bases, V lost 7 bases, and 5 bases had no gene match.